The 27 T cell receptor beta chains below come from one sample, sequenced in a study of metastatic and nonmetastatic thyroid tumors. From the PCR reads, TCRdb re-called clones with MiXCR. The top ten clones hold 20% to 25% of a sample with roughly 58,000 clones, just over 4% of them seen once. Patients underwent thyroid surgery, and none had received any treatment before it. The specimen sequenced was blood. The origin of the receptors is a female donor with papillary thyroid cancer or a benign thyroid nodule (not recorded which). Some clones in this sample may be carry-over from other donors' samples.

In this sample, this clone turned up many times. The chain employs TRBV3-1 and TRBJ2-3; a weak D match, TRBD2 (6 bases). The CDR3 extends over 14 amino acids. Per the germline V gene, CDR1 is LGHDT and CDR2 is YNNKEL (reference sequence). The V and J ends lost 5 bases and 2 bases respectively, with 11 bases between them. In nucleotides, the CDR3 is TGTGCCAGCAGCTTATTAGCGGACACAGATACGCAGTATTTT. Amino acid sequence: CASSLLADTDTQYF.

The sample holds a few counts of this clone. The chain is built from TRBV10-2 and TRBJ2-1; 10 positions match TRBD2. CDR1 is WSHSY and CDR2 is SAAADI in the germline V gene. The CDR3 sequence is 12 residues long. V lost 6 bases, J lost 7 bases, and 0 bases stayed unmatched. The CDR3 nucleotides are TGCGCCAGCAGAGCGGGGGGGAATGAGCAGTTCTTC. It is translated as CASRAGGNEQFF.

This clone showed up just a few times. A single base separates this from a much larger clone, so it may be a read error. The chain uses TRBV19 and TRBJ1-1, with D possibly matching TRBD1 (5 bases). The CDR3 is made up of 16 amino acids. CDR1 and CDR2 (germline): LNHDA, SQIVND (reference sequence). Written as DNA, the CDR3 is TGTGCCAGTAAGACCTTACAGGCTCCCACGGTGACTGAATCTTTCTTT. As protein: CASKTLQAPTVTESFF.

There are many counts of this clone. This chain connects TRBV11-2 to TRBJ2-7, with unresolved D. Germline loops: CDR1 SGHAT, CDR2 FQNNGV. The CDR3 totals 13 residues. V was clipped by 3 bases and J by 7 bases, with 13 bases between them. CDR3 region: CASSFDAASEQYF. As DNA, the CDR3 is TGTGCCAGCAGCTTCGACGCGGCATCTGAGCAGTACTTC.

At least ten counts were recorded for this clone. The rearrangement joins TRBV5-1 to TRBJ2-7; a weak D match, TRBD1 (5 bases). The CDR3 is 15 residues long. Germline V gene data show CDR1 as SGHRS and CDR2 as YFSETQ. V lost 5 bases to trimming and J lost 4 bases, with 19 bases between them. This CDR3 is CASSISPGIGYEQYF. The CDR3 DNA is TGCGCCAGCAGTATCTCTCCAGGGATAGGGTACGAGCAGTACTTC. The variable domain in full, with the rest retrieved from reference TRBV5-1 and TRBJ2-7, is KAGVTQTPRYLIKTRGQQVTLSCSPISGHRSVSWYQQTPGQGLQFLFEYFSETQRNKGNFPGRFSGRQFSNSRSEMNVSTLELGDSALYLCASSISPGIGYEQYFGPGTRLTVT.

In this sample, this clone turned up many times. In the same sample, other DNA sequences code for this CDR3. J is TRBJ2-3 and V is TRBV20-1, with a possible D match to TRBD2 (5 bases). Germline loops: CDR1 DFQATT, CDR2 SNEGSKA (reference sequence). The V gene lost 0 bases and the J gene lost 0 bases, with 13 bases spanning the gap. This CDR3 contains 16 residues. In nucleotides, the CDR3 is TGCAGTGCTAGAGATTTTTCCCGGGGTAGCACAGATACGCAGTATTTT. Protein product: CSARDFSRGSTDTQYF.

This clone was recorded at least ten times. The chain couples TRBV19 to TRBJ2-2; 11 nucleotides line up with TRBD2. V dropped 10 bases and J dropped 5; count of bases not matched to a gene: 15. The CDR3 totals 17 residues. Per germline, CDR1 LNHDA and CDR2 SQIVND (reference sequence). Here the CDR3 DNA reads TGTGCCACTCGGACTAGCGGGTTCACCCCCTGGACCGGGGAGCTGTTTTTT. This sequence encodes CATRTSGFTPWTGELFF.

This clone showed up just a few times. The rearrangement uses TRBV19 and TRBJ1-2; TRBD1 agrees at 7 bases. Germline trimming cut 4 bases from V and 0 bases from J; bases unmatched to any gene: 5. The CDR3 runs to 15 residues. Germline values: CDR1 LNHDA, CDR2 SQIVND (reference sequence). CDR3 loop: CASSTGQATNYGYTF. The DNA of the CDR3 is TGTGCCAGTAGTACCGGACAGGCCACTAACTATGGCTACACCTTC. Together with reference TRBV19 and TRBJ1-2, the CDR3 gives the full variable domain: DGGITQSPKYLFRKEGQNVTLSCEQNLNHDAMYWYRQDPGQGLRLIYYSQIVNDFQKGDIAEGYSVSREKKESFPLTVTSAQKNPTAFYLCASSTGQATNYGYTFGSGTRLTVV.

This clone has a handful of counts. V is TRBV27 and J is TRBJ2-7; D uncertain. Germline CDR1 and CDR2: MNHEY and SMNVEV (reference sequence). V lost 4 bases and J lost 1, with 8 bases in between. The CDR3 is 13 amino acids. The CDR3 reads CASSSTISYEQYF. CDR3 coding DNA: TGTGCCAGCAGTTCGACAATTTCCTACGAGCAGTACTTC.

This clone was seen ten or more times. The genes are TRBV5-8 and TRBJ1-2, with TRBD1 matching over 8 bases. The length of the CDR3 is 14 residues. Germline CDR1 is SGHTS and CDR2 is YDEGEE. V lost 1 base to trimming and J lost 2 bases; unmatched junction nucleotides: 1. DNA for the CDR3: TGTGCCAGCAGCTTGAGGGACAGGAACTATGGCTACACCTTC. Translating it yields CASSLRDRNYGYTF.

This clone was observed a few times. Germline is not matched at one junction end, which may reflect a read error. The chain carries TRBV27 and TRBJ1-6; D may be TRBD1 (5 bases). The CDR3 totals 13 residues. Germline V lookup: CDR1 MNHEY, CDR2 SMNVEV (reference sequence). In DNA form, the CDR3 reads TGTGCCACGACTATAGGGGCAGCTACACCCCCCCACTTT. Protein product: CATTIGAATPPHF.

Note on this clone: No conserved phenylalanine or tryptophan is present at the end of the CDR3, so a read error is the likely explanation. This chain joins TRBV12-3 or TRBV12-4 and TRBJ2-5; TRBD2 agrees at 7 bases. Unmatched junction bases numbered 10, after V lost 4 bases and J lost 5 bases. The CDR3 length is 15 residues. CDR3 amino acids: CASSWLAAGNETQYS. The CDR3 nucleotides are TGTGCCAGCAGTTGGCTAGCGGCAGGGAATGAGACCCAGTACTCC.

This clone showed up many times. The chain uses TRBV2 and TRBJ1-2; no definite D call. The V end was cut by 3 bases, the J end by 4 bases, with 15 bases between. CDR1 is SNHLY, CDR2 FYNNEI, per germline. The CDR3 runs to 15 residues. CDR3 bases: TGTGCCAGCAGTGAGGGCGGCAGTACCCTCTATGGCTACACCTTC. As protein: CASSEGGSTLYGYTF.

This clone has at least ten counts. V and J are TRBV19 and TRBJ2-6, with D hard to call. There are 20 residues in the CDR3. Germline V gene sequence: CDR1 LNHDA, CDR2 SQIVND (reference sequence). V was shortened by 3 bases and J by 0 bases, with 21 bases between the two germline ends. This CDR3 is CASSMEPRAYISSGANVLTF. CDR3 nucleotide sequence: TGTGCCAGTAGTATGGAACCCCGGGCCTACATTAGCTCTGGGGCCAACGTCCTGACTTTC.

The rearrangement joins TRBV18 to TRBJ2-2; no firm D call. Germline-derived CDR1 and CDR2 are KGHSH and LQKENI. The CDR3 extends over 15 amino acids. Trimming removed 3 bases from V and 5 bases from J, with 13 bases in between. The CDR3 DNA is TGTGCCAGCTCACCCAACGTTATTGGGACCGGGGAGCTGTTTTTT. Translating it yields CASSPNVIGTGELFF.

This clone was found many times. The CDR3 spells CSARDPHGSNQPQHF. As DNA, the CDR3 is TGCAGTGCTAGAGATCCCCACGGTAGCAATCAGCCCCAGCATTTT. This chain joins TRBV20-1 and TRBJ1-5; D not resolved. The CDR3 runs 15 residues. V dropped 0 bases and J dropped 0 bases, with 9 bases sitting between them. Per germline, CDR1 DFQATT and CDR2 SNEGSKA (reference sequence).

The table lists this clone with a few counts. The chain recombines TRBV2 with TRBJ1-1, with D hard to call. Per the germline V gene, CDR1 is SNHLY and CDR2 is FYNNEI. The CDR3 spans 12 residues. V was trimmed by 10 bases and J by 1 base, leaving 10 bases between them. Written as DNA, the CDR3 is TGTGCCATCATGCAAGAGAACACTGAAGCTTTCTTT. Translated, it gives CAIMQENTEAFF.

This clone was seen at least ten times. This chain uses TRBV12-3 or TRBV12-4 with TRBJ1-2; D gene unclear. This CDR3 contains 13 residues. The germline V and J ends were trimmed by 7 bases and 2 bases, with 11 bases remaining between them. CDR3 in amino acids: CASTPGSNYGYTF. CDR3 in DNA: TGTGCCAGCACGCCGGGTTCAAACTATGGCTACACCTTC.

A few counts support this clone. Since a much larger clone is just one base distant, this may be a read error. The chain is built from TRBV20-1 and TRBJ2-4, with TRBD1 matching over 9 bases. Germline-derived CDR1 and CDR2 are DFQATT and SNEGSKA (reference sequence). CDR3 length: 15 residues. The V and J ends lost 8 bases and 0 bases, in that order; junction bases with no gene match: 8. This CDR3 is CSSRPGQGAKNIQYF. Written as DNA, the CDR3 is TGCAGTTCTCGACCGGGACAGGGAGCCAAAAACATTCAGTACTTC.

This clone was recorded at least ten times. This chain joins TRBV20-1 and TRBJ2-6; 8 nucleotides match TRBD2. The CDR3 covers 18 residues. The V gene's germline CDR1 is DFQATT and CDR2 SNEGSKA (reference sequence). The V segment lost 0 bases and the J segment 3 bases; nucleotides outside the gene matches: 10. The CDR3 spells CSARDPSGGVDGANVLTF. CDR3 DNA sequence: TGCAGTGCTAGAGATCCGAGCGGGGGAGTCGATGGGGCCAACGTCCTGACTTTC.

The sample holds many counts of this clone. This chain links TRBV5-8 with TRBJ2-1; the D gene is possibly TRBD2 (5 bases). V lost 4 bases to trimming and J lost 6 bases, with 17 bases between them. The CDR3 loop spans 15 amino acids. CDR1 and CDR2 (germline): SGHTS, YDEGEE. The CDR3 DNA is TGTGCCAGCAGCGACCGTAGCGCCCGGAGCAATGAGCAGTTCTTC. Amino acids: CASSDRSARSNEQFF.

This clone was seen ten or more times. The V call is TRBV3-1, the J call TRBJ2-7; D is ambiguous. The CDR3 has 11 amino acids. Between the trimmed V and J ends, which lost 1 base and 6 bases, there was a span of 4 bases. Germline V CDR1 and CDR2: LGHDT, YNNKEL (reference sequence). The chain's CDR3 is CASSQVSEQYF. In DNA, the CDR3 is TGTGCCAGCAGCCAAGTCTCCGAGCAGTACTTC.

This clone appeared many times. The chain carries TRBV2 and TRBJ1-3; D uncertain. V gave up 5 bases and J gave up 2 bases, with 10 bases separating them. The CDR3 has 14 residues. Germline loops: CDR1 SNHLY, CDR2 FYNNEI. DNA for the CDR3: TGTGCCAGCAGTCTTGAGTTCGCTGGAAACACCATATATTTT. Encoded protein: CASSLEFAGNTIYF.

This clone has more than one count but fewer than ten. This chain links TRBV20-1 with TRBJ2-1; 7 bases line up with TRBD2. The CDR3 runs 15 residues. Losses at the gene ends were 0 bases for V and 3 bases for J; bases not matched to a gene: 5. The germline CDR1 and CDR2 sequences are DFQATT and SNEGSKA (reference sequence). The CDR3 bases are TGCAGTGCTAGAGATATCCGGGAGGTCTACAATGAGCAGTTCTTC. Its translation: CSARDIREVYNEQFF.

This clone came up many times. The CDR3 nucleotides are TGTGCCAGCAGCTTAATGACCAATCTGGGAGAGACCCAGTACTTC. This gives the protein CASSLMTNLGETQYF. The gene calls are TRBV7-2 and TRBJ2-5; D remains ambiguous. There are 15 residues in the CDR3. CDR1 is SGHTA and CDR2 is FQGNSA in the germline V gene. With 2 bases removed from V and 4 bases from J, the gap between germline ends came to 14 bases.

This clone has ten or more counts. This sequence joins TRBV11-2 and TRBJ1-2, with a weak D call TRBD1 (5 bases). CDR3 length: 15 amino acids. Trimming took off 7 bases at V and 5 bases at J, with 20 bases between the two ends. Germline V gene data show CDR1 as SGHAT and CDR2 as FQNNGV. CDR3 DNA: TGTGCCAGCACCCCGGCCCCGGGGGAGGGTTATGGCTACACCTTC. Translating it yields CASTPAPGEGYGYTF.

This clone has more than one count but fewer than ten. Germline is not matched at one junction end, which may reflect a read error. The V gene is TRBV24-1, the J gene TRBJ2-5; tentatively, D is TRBD1 (5 bases). Germline V gene lookup returns CDR1 KGHDR and CDR2 SFDVKD. The CDR3 is 18 amino acids. The CDR3 DNA follows: TGTGCCACCATGGCCGGGTCCCTCCAGACAGTGCCCCAAGAGACCCATTACTTC. Amino acids: CATMAGSLQTVPQETHYF.